This T cell receptor (beta chain) came from a study of identical twins. Unique molecular identifiers were in the cDNA, with template-switch universal primer binding. TCRdb independently ran MiXCR on the 5' RACE reads; one entry per CDR3 protein. In the table there are more than 400,000 distinct CDR3 sequences, roughly 15% of which are singletons. V shed 2 bases, J shed 5 bases, and the junction held 9 bases outside the gene matches. The CDR3 runs 17 residues. Germline assignment: CDR1 MNHEY and CDR2 SVGEGT. This clonotype came up a few times. Its antigen is still unknown. Whole-study results and caveats: Zero-insertion analyses could be partly confounded by invariant MAIT and iNKT cells. Beta out-of-frame sequences displayed a weaker excess of sharing between twins.

The same data also went into a second study, on yellow fever vaccine responses in identical twins.

The specimen sequenced was CD4+ T cells sorted from blood. V and J are TRBV6-2 or TRBV6-3 and TRBJ2-1, with 10 nucleotides matching TRBD2. The TCR was taken from a woman aged 18 to 35 in good health. The CDR3 DNA sequence: TGTGCCAGCAGTTACGGGAGCGGGAGGGCCCGGAACAATGAGCAGTTCTTC. It encodes CASSYGSGRARNNEQFF.